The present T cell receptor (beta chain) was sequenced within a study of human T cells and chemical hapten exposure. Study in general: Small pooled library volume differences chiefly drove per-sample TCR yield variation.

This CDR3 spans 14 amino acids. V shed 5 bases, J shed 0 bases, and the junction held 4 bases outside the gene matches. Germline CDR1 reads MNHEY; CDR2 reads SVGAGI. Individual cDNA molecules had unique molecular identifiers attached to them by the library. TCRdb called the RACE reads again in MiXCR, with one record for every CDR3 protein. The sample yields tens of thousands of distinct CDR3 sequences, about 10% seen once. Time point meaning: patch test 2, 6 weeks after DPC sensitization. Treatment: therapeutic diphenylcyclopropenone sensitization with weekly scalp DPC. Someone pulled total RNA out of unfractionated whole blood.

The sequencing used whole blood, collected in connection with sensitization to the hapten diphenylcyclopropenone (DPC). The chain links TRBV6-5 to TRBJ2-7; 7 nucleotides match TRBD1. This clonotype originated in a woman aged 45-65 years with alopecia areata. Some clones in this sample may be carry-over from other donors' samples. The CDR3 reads CASSLDRSSYEQYF. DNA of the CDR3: TGTGCCAGCAGTCTGGACAGGTCCTCCTACGAGCAGTACTTC.